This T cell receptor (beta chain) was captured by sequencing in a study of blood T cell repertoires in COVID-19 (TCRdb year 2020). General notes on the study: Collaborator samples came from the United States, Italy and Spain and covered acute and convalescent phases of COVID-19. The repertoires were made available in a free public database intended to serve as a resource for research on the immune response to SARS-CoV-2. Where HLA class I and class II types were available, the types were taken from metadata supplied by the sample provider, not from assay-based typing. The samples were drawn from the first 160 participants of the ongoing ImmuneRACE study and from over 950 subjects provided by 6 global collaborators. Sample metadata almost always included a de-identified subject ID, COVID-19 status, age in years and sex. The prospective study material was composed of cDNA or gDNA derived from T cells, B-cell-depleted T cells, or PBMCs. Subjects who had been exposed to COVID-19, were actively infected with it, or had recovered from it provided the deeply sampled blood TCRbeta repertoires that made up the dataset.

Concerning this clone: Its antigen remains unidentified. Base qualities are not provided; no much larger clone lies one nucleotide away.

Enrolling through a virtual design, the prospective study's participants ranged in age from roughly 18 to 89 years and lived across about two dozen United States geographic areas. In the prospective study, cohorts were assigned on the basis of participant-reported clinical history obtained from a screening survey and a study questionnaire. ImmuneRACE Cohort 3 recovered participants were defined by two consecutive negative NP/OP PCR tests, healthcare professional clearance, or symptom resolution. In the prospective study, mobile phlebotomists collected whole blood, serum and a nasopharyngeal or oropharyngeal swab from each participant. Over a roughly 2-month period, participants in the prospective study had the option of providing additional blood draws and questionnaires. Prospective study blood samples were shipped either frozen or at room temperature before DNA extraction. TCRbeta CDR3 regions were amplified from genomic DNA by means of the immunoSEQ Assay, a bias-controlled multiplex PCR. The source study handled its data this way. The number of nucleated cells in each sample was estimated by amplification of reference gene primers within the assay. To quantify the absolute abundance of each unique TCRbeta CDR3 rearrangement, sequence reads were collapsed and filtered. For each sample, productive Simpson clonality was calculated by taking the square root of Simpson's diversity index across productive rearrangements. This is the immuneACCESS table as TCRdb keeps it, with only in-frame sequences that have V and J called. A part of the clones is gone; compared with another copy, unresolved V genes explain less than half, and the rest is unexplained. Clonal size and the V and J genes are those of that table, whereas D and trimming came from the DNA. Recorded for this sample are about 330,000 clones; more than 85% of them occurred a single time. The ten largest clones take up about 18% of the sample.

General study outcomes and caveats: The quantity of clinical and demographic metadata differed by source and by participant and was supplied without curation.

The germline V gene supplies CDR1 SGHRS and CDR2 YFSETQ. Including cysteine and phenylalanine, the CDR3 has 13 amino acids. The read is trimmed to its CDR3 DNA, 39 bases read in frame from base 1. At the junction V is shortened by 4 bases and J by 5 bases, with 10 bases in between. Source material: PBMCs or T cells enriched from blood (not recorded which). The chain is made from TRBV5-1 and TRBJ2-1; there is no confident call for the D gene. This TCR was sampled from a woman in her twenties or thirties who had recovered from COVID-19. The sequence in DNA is TGCGCCAGCAGCCTCCGGGTCCACAATGAGCAGTTCTTC. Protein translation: CASSLRVHNEQFF.